The entry below gives a single TCR beta chain sequence along with its context. Seattle-derived patients entered the study during active infection and were followed longitudinally. The sample comes from a study of blood T cell repertoires in COVID-19. Under the authors' procedure: Amplification of reference gene primers was used by the study to estimate nucleated cell counts. Clones were read by immunoSEQ multiplex PCR, and TCRdb kept only the in-frame ones, dropping some. The DNA was the basis for D and trimming; V, J and clone size are from that table. This sample carries 450,000 or so clones, about 87% of them seen once, and the ten largest clones take less than 0.95%. The sequencing input was peripheral blood. The source of this sequence is a man aged 18 to 29 with COVID-19, enrolled during active disease.

CDR3 sequence: CASSPGGAGGQSEQFF. In DNA form, the CDR3 reads TGTGCCAGCAGTCCCGGTGGGGCGGGGGGGCAAAGTGAGCAGTTCTTC. The chain uses TRBV3-1 (or the pseudogene TRBV3-2) and TRBJ2-1; 9 positions agree with TRBD2. V was pared by 6 bases and J by 9 bases, with 15 bases of the junction left unmatched. CDR3 size: 16 residues. Germline CDR1 is LGHDT and CDR2 is YNNKEL (reference sequence).